Included here is one TCR beta chain sequence, with context. Its antigen remains unknown. Sequenced by immunoSEQ multiplex PCR; TCRdb stores in-frame clones only, minus some. The table has tens of thousands of clones, 88% seen once; the top ten hold 9% to 9.5%. V shed 1 base and J shed 7 bases, with 14 bases lying between them. CDR1 is SEHNR, CDR2 FQNEAQ, per germline (reference sequence). This CDR3 has 14 residues. The data originate from a study of CD4 T cells in relation to SARS-CoV-2 and coronaviruses. General observations from the study: The cross-reactivity analysis covered only spike protein, not other viral proteins.

J is TRBJ2-7 and V is TRBV7-9, with a weak D call TRBD1 (6 bases). The clonotype was recovered from an adult with COVID-19. Material for sequencing was memory CD4+ T cells from PBMCs. In DNA form, the CDR3 reads TGTGCCAGCAGCTTAGGGACAGCCACCGCTGAGCAGTACTTC. This gives the protein CASSLGTATAEQYF.